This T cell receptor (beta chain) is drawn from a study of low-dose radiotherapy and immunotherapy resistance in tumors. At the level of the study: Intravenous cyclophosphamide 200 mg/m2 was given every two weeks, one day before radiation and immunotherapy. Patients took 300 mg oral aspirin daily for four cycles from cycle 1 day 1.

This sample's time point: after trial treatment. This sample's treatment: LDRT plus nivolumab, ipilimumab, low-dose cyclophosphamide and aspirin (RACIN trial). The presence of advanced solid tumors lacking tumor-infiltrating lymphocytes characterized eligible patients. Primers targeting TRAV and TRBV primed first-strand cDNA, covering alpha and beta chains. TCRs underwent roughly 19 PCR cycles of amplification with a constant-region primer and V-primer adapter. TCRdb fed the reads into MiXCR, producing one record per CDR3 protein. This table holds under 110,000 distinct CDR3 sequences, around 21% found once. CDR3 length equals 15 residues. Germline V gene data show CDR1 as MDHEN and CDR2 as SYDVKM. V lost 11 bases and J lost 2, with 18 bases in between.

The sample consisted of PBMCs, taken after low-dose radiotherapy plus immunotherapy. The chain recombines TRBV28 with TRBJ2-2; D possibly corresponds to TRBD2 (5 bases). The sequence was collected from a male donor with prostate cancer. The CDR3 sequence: CALGEGAANTGELFF. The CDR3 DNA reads TGTGCCCTAGGAGAGGGAGCAGCAAACACCGGGGAGCTGTTTTTT. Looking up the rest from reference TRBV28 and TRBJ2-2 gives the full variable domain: DVKVTQSSRYLVKRTGEKVFLECVQDMDHENMFWYRQDPGLGLRLIYFSYDVKMKEKGDIPEGYSVSREKKERFSLILESASTNQTSMYLCALGEGAANTGELFFGEGSRLTVL.